Below, one TCR beta chain is given with its context. The antigen remains unidentified. This record comes from a study of shared clonotypes between healthy human individuals. About the study: The cohort comprised two women and a few men. Their ages spanned 18 to 49 years.

Study-wide results and caveats: A limitation of the genetic and exposure-history diversity represented arose from few donors.

Naive CD8 cells lacked CD45RO and underwent positive selection for CCR7, leaving out terminally differentiated effector memory CD45RA+ cells. Between the trimmed V and J ends, which lost 3 bases and 5 bases, there was a span of 35 bases. Germline V CDR1 and CDR2: LNHNV, YYDKDF (reference sequence). The CDR3 extends over 22 amino acids. Sequenced by immunoSEQ multiplex PCR; TCRdb stores in-frame clones only, minus some. In the table there are more than 550,000 clones, about 90% of which are singletons. The sample taken for sequencing was naive CD8+ T cells sorted from blood. The sequence came from a man aged 25 to 45 in good health. V and J are TRBV15 and TRBJ2-1, with a possible D match to TRBD2 (5 bases). Here the CDR3 reads CATSSLPRQAGGQPGSHNEQFF. The CDR3, as DNA: TGTGCCACCAGCAGTCTTCCCCGGCAGGCGGGCGGGCAGCCCGGGTCCCACAATGAGCAGTTCTTC.